This entry lists 32 T cell receptor beta chains sequenced from one sample in a study of a mutant IDH1 vaccine in newly diagnosed glioma (TCRdb year 2021). Libraries were prepared through the immunoSEQ multiplex PCR assay. The table comes from immuneACCESS by way of TCRdb, which keeps in-frame sequences with V and J called. Part of the clones is missing from these tables; in studies checked, under half for an unresolved V gene and the rest for unknown reasons. A total of some 60,000 clones appear in this sample, about four fifths of them only once. The ten largest clones capture roughly 3.6% of the sample. The time point label corresponds to: week 11, during vaccination. Each vaccine dose was 300 ug of a 20-mer mutant IDH1 peptide in Montanide, given subcutaneously with topical imiquimod. These receptors have no known antigen. Specimen: PBMCs, collected from a glioma patient whose treatment included an IDH1 peptide vaccine. These receptors came from a man aged 25 to 40 with glioma.

The chain employs TRBV11-2 and TRBJ1-1; D uncertain. The CDR3 is 12 amino acids. Germline assignment: CDR1 SGHAT and CDR2 FQNNGV. V gave up 1 base and J gave up 8 bases, with 8 bases separating them. The CDR3 loop reads CASSLAGGEAFF. The CDR3 DNA reads TGTGCCAGCAGCTTAGCGGGAGGCGAAGCTTTCTTT.

The genes are TRBV5-1 and TRBJ1-1; 7 nucleotides agree with TRBD1. Germline CDR1 reads SGHRS; CDR2 reads YFSETQ. This CDR3 region has 15 residues. V was clipped by 4 bases and J by 1 base; unmatched bases: 7. Here the CDR3 reads CASSTGQLTNTEAFF. In DNA, the CDR3 is TGCGCCAGCAGCACGGGACAGTTGACGAACACTGAAGCTTTCTTT.

This clone was seen once. This chain uses TRBV27 with TRBJ2-1; the match to TRBD2 covers 7 bases. V lost 4 bases, J lost 3 bases, and 6 bases stayed unmatched. CDR1 and CDR2 (germline): MNHEY, SMNVEV (reference sequence). The length of the CDR3 is 15 residues. For the CDR3, the DNA is TGTGCCAGCAGTTCCCTTGGACTAGGCTACAATGAGCAGTTCTTC. Translating it yields CASSSLGLGYNEQFF.

The gene calls are TRBV4-1 and TRBJ1-1, with 8 positions matching TRBD1. This CDR3 is 15 amino acids long. The V gene's germline CDR1 is MGHRA and CDR2 YSYEKL. V gave up 0 bases and J gave up 1 base; unmatched junction bases: 1. CDR3 coding DNA: TGCGCCAGCAGCCAAGATCAGGGGGCGAACACTGAAGCTTTCTTT. Protein: CASSQDQGANTEAFF.

This clone was observed once. CDR3 nucleotides: TGTGCCAGCAGTTCCTCCTTGGGAGGGTTATCCTACGAGCAGTACTTC. Its translation: CASSSSLGGLSYEQYF. The V gene is TRBV27, the J gene TRBJ2-7; 7 nucleotides match TRBD2. Germline V gene sequence: CDR1 MNHEY, CDR2 SMNVEV (reference sequence). CDR3 length: 16 amino acids. After removal of 4 bases from V and 1 base from J, the junction contained 10 bases not matched to a gene.

This clone was seen just once. Written as DNA, the CDR3 is TGTGCCAGCTCACCGGGACAGGGTGGCTATGGCTACACCTTC. It specifies CASSPGQGGYGYTF. V is TRBV18 and J is TRBJ1-2; 9 bases are shared with TRBD1. Germline V lookup: CDR1 KGHSH, CDR2 LQKENI. The ends lost 3 bases at V and 4 bases at J; junction bases unmatched: 3. CDR3 length equals 14 residues.

CDR3 sequence reads: CASSLDGGRFDEQFF. CDR3 nucleotides: TGTGCCAGCAGCTTAGATGGCGGGAGGTTCGATGAGCAGTTCTTC. J is TRBJ2-1 and V is TRBV7-9; TRBD2 matches at 8 bases. CDR3 length equals 15 residues. Germline V CDR1 and CDR2: SEHNR, FQNEAQ (reference sequence). V trimming: 1 base; J trimming: 8 bases; junction bases outside the gene matches: 7.

This chain uses TRBV9 with TRBJ2-7; TRBD1 agrees at 8 bases. V shed 4 bases and J 3 bases; nucleotides not matched to a gene: 9. Germline V gives CDR1 SGDLS, CDR2 YYNGEE. The CDR3 is 15 amino acids. As DNA, the CDR3 is TGTGCCAGCAGCTTCAGGACAGGGCCGAGCTACGAGCAGTACTTC. This encodes CASSFRTGPSYEQYF.

The chain links TRBV4-2 to TRBJ2-1; 7 bases agree with TRBD2. Germline V gene sequence: CDR1 LGHNA, CDR2 YNFKEQ. The CDR3 has 16 amino acids. The V gene end was trimmed by 4 bases and the J gene end by 3 bases; junction bases not matched to a gene: 9. The CDR3 DNA reads TGTGCCAGCAGCCTCGGTGGTAGCGGGTTCTACAATGAGCAGTTCTTC. Residues: CASSLGGSGFYNEQFF.

The rearrangement uses TRBV4-3 and TRBJ1-3; D might be TRBD1 (6 bases). CDR3 length: 16 amino acids. Germline V gene sequence: CDR1 LGHNA, CDR2 YSLEER. V was cut by 0 bases and J by 2 bases, with 11 bases left in between. The CDR3 loop reads CASSQDLGQTGNTIYF. DNA for the CDR3: TGCGCCAGCAGCCAAGATCTAGGACAGACTGGAAACACCATATATTTT.

This chain joins TRBV4-1 and TRBJ1-1; D is uncertain. V gave up 4 bases and J gave up 8 bases, with 17 bases separating them. This CDR3 spans 14 amino acids. Germline V lookup: CDR1 MGHRA, CDR2 YSYEKL. CDR3 sequence reads: CASSRLEARSEAFF. CDR3 sequence (DNA): TGCGCCAGCAGCCGGCTCGAAGCCCGAAGCGAAGCTTTCTTT.

V is TRBV5-1 and J is TRBJ1-5, with D perhaps TRBD1 (6 bases). This CDR3 is 18 amino acids long. Per germline, CDR1 SGHRS and CDR2 YFSETQ. V lost 4 bases, J lost 5 bases, and 25 bases lay in between. The CDR3 DNA sequence: TGCGCCAGCAGCCACCGGGAAGGGTTAGGGGGGTTGGATCAGCCCCAGCATTTT. It is translated as CASSHREGLGGLDQPQHF.

J is TRBJ1-3 and V is TRBV5-4, with D hard to call. V was cut by 0 bases and J by 4 bases, with 14 bases left in between. The germline CDR1 and CDR2 sequences are SGHNT and YYREEE (reference sequence). This CDR3 is built from 16 residues. In DNA form, the CDR3 reads TGTGCCAGCAGCTTGGAAAACGGCGGGGTCGGAAACACCATATATTTT. This encodes CASSLENGGVGNTIYF.

The chain employs TRBV6-5 and TRBJ2-7, with 7 positions matching TRBD1. Per germline, CDR1 MNHEY and CDR2 SVGAGI. The CDR3 has 12 amino acids. The V segment lost 6 bases and the J segment 6 bases; nucleotides outside the gene matches: 5. CDR3 bases: TGTGCCAGCAGCCCGACAGGGAGCGAGCAGTACTTC. Translated: CASSPTGSEQYF.

The chain is built from TRBV19 and TRBJ1-3; TRBD1 matches at 7 bases. The CDR3 extends over 15 amino acids. Germline V gene data show CDR1 as LNHDA and CDR2 as SQIVND (reference sequence). The V segment lost 4 bases and the J segment 4 bases; nucleotides outside the gene matches: 7. As DNA, the CDR3 is TGTGCCAGTAGTAACCGGGACAGCCTCGGAAACACCATATATTTT. Its translation is CASSNRDSLGNTIYF.

As to this clone: Other DNA sequences in this specimen translate into the identical CDR3. V is TRBV28 and J is TRBJ2-7, with D maybe TRBD2 (5 bases). V lost 5 bases, J lost 0 bases, and 8 bases lay in between. CDR1 is MDHEN, CDR2 SYDVKM, per germline. This CDR3 comprises 13 residues. CDR3 nucleotide sequence: TGTGCCAGCAGTCCGGGAACCTCCTACGAGCAGTACTTC. This codes for CASSPGTSYEQYF.

The J gene is TRBJ1-4, the V gene TRBV5-4; D possibly corresponds to TRBD1 (5 bases). The V gene's germline CDR1 is SGHNT and CDR2 YYREEE (reference sequence). Trimming removed 2 bases from V and 7 bases from J, with 12 bases in between. The CDR3 is 14 residues long. The chain's CDR3 is CASSFQGFGEKLFF. CDR3 DNA sequence: TGTGCCAGCAGCTTCCAGGGCTTTGGTGAAAAACTGTTTTTT.

V and J are TRBV5-1 and TRBJ2-2; TRBD1 matches 7 bases. CDR1 is SGHRS and CDR2 is YFSETQ in the germline V gene. V lost 1 base and J lost 1; bases outside the gene matches: 10. This CDR3 region has 18 residues. CDR3 sequence (DNA): TGCGCCAGCAGCTTGCAGGCGACAGGGCCGATGAACACCGGGGAGCTGTTTTTT. Translated: CASSLQATGPMNTGELFF. The variable domain in full, completed from reference TRBV5-1 and TRBJ2-2, reads KAGVTQTPRYLIKTRGQQVTLSCSPISGHRSVSWYQQTPGQGLQFLFEYFSETQRNKGNFPGRFSGRQFSNSRSEMNVSTLELGDSALYLCASSLQATGPMNTGELFFGEGSRLTVL.

The chain employs TRBV4-1 and TRBJ1-2; D call uncertain. Germline-derived CDR1 and CDR2 are MGHRA and YSYEKL. V lost 1 base to trimming and J lost 4 bases, with 13 bases between them. There are 15 residues in the CDR3. CDR3: CASSQAAGSTYGYTF. The CDR3 bases are TGCGCCAGCAGCCAAGCGGCGGGTAGCACCTATGGCTACACCTTC.

A few counts support this clone. The chain couples TRBV9 to TRBJ1-2, with a possible D match to TRBD1 (5 bases). V was pared by 0 bases and J by 8 bases, with 14 bases between. The CDR3 has 14 residues. In germline, CDR1 is SGDLS, CDR2 YYNGEE. CDR3 region: CASSVVGEEEGYTF. The CDR3 DNA is TGTGCCAGCAGCGTAGTAGGGGAGGAAGAAGGCTACACCTTC.

V and J are TRBV5-1 and TRBJ2-2, with 7 bases that match TRBD2. This CDR3 has 16 amino acids. Trimming removed 2 bases from V and 2 bases from J; junction bases left unmatched: 6. Per germline, CDR1 SGHRS and CDR2 YFSETQ. The CDR3 nucleotides read TGCGCCAGCAGCTTAGGAAGCGGGGATAACACCGGGGAGCTGTTTTTT. Translated, it gives CASSLGSGDNTGELFF.

This clone was counted once. A read error may produce the germline difference seen at one junction end. The chain recombines TRBV5-4 with TRBJ1-2, with TRBD1 matching 12 bases. Germline loops: CDR1 SGHNT, CDR2 YYREEE (reference sequence). This CDR3 spans 14 amino acids. The CDR3 is CASTLGQGAYGYTF. The CDR3 region has the DNA TGTGCCAGCACCTTGGGACAGGGGGCCTATGGCTACACCTTC.

This chain connects TRBV7-6 to TRBJ1-1, with D possibly matching TRBD1 (6 bases). Germline V gene data show CDR1 as SGHVS and CDR2 as FNYEAQ. The CDR3 sequence is 16 residues long. Trimming stripped 5 bases from V and 1 base from J, with 17 bases between. DNA of the CDR3: TGTGCCAGCAGCCGGGACCCGGGACAAACGAACACTGAAGCTTTCTTT. This gives the protein CASSRDPGQTNTEAFF.

V and J are TRBV28 and TRBJ1-5, with TRBD1 matching 7 bases. Germline CDR1 reads MDHEN; CDR2 reads SYDVKM. V lost 5 bases, J lost 3 bases, and 7 bases stayed unmatched. The CDR3 totals 15 residues. The CDR3 bases are TGTGCCAGCAGTCCGACAGGGCCCAACAATCAGCCCCAGCATTTT. As protein: CASSPTGPNNQPQHF.

The J gene is TRBJ2-7, the V gene TRBV7-9; 9 nucleotides line up with TRBD1. The CDR3 is made up of 16 amino acids. Germline V gene lookup returns CDR1 SEHNR and CDR2 FQNEAQ (reference sequence). J gave up 6 bases and V 1 base, and 10 bases lay outside the gene matches. CDR3 DNA: TGTGCCAGCAGCTTAGGTTCCTACAGGGGGCATCGCGAGCAGTACTTC. Translated: CASSLGSYRGHREQYF.

In nucleotides, the CDR3 is TGTGCCAGCAGTCCCGGGAGGGACTACAATGAGCAGTTCTTC. Protein product: CASSPGRDYNEQFF. The chain uses TRBV2 and TRBJ2-1; 8 bases map to TRBD2. The ends lost 5 bases at V and 3 bases at J; junction bases unmatched: 3. The CDR3 is 14 residues long. From germline, CDR1 is SNHLY and CDR2 FYNNEI.

V is TRBV27 and J is TRBJ1-5; 8 nucleotides agree with TRBD1. The CDR3 covers 14 residues. Germline CDR1 is MNHEY and CDR2 is SMNVEV (reference sequence). V was pared by 3 bases and J by 2 bases, with 0 bases of the junction left unmatched. CDR3 coding DNA: TGTGCCAGCAGTTTGACAGGGGGCAATCAGCCCCAGCATTTT. Translating it yields CASSLTGGNQPQHF.

V usage is TRBV4-3 and J usage is TRBJ1-5; D unclear. The CDR3 is 15 residues long. Germline V gene sequence: CDR1 LGHNA, CDR2 YSLEER. V gave up 2 bases and J gave up 6 bases, with 14 bases separating them. CDR3: CASSQRQEAPQPQHF. The DNA for the CDR3 is TGCGCCAGCAGCCAACGTCAGGAAGCTCCTCAGCCCCAGCATTTT.

This chain uses TRBV2 with TRBJ2-5; D possibly corresponds to TRBD1 (7 bases). The CDR3 totals 13 residues. The V end was cut by 7 bases, the J end by 5 bases, with 14 bases between. Germline V lookup: CDR1 SNHLY, CDR2 FYNNEI. Here the CDR3 reads CASKDRRAETQYF. CDR3 nucleotide sequence: TGTGCCAGCAAGGACAGGAGGGCGGAGACCCAGTACTTC.

The chain has TRBV2 and TRBJ2-1; 8 bases map to TRBD2. The CDR3 loop spans 14 amino acids. Germline V gene lookup returns CDR1 SNHLY and CDR2 FYNNEI. V gave up 3 bases and J gave up 9 bases; unmatched junction bases: 7. CDR3 region: CASSERRGGGEQFF. In DNA, the CDR3 is TGTGCCAGCAGTGAGCGTCGGGGGGGCGGTGAGCAGTTCTTC.

A few counts support this clone. The chain recombines TRBV7-3 with TRBJ2-3; D might be TRBD2 (6 bases). The CDR3 spans 16 residues. Germline CDR1 is SGHTA and CDR2 is FQGTGA. Trimming removed 5 bases from V and 4 bases from J, with 19 bases in between. CDR3 in amino acids: CASSVQGGRRADTQYF. In DNA, the CDR3 is TGTGCCAGCAGCGTGCAGGGTGGGAGGCGAGCAGATACGCAGTATTTT.

The CDR3: CASSFGTGRNTEAFF. CDR3 DNA: TGTGCCAGCAGCTTCGGGACGGGCAGGAACACTGAAGCTTTCTTT. The V gene is TRBV11-2, the J gene TRBJ1-1; D possibly corresponds to TRBD1 (5 bases). The ends were cut back, 3 bases at V and 1 base at J, with 12 bases in the middle. This CDR3 is built from 15 residues. CDR1 and CDR2 from the germline V gene are SGHAT and FQNNGV.